These 19 T cell receptor beta chains were all obtained from the same sample, sequenced in a study of tumor and adjacent non-tumor tissue in lung cancer. No cell sorting was done before RNA was extracted from the tissue. The normal lung tissue was taken more than 3 cm from the tumor edge. A modified ARM-PCR protocol with three rounds of nested PCR amplified TCRbeta. MiXCR, run by TCRdb on the multiplex PCR reads, gives a single entry per CDR3 protein. This table holds tens of thousands of distinct CDR3 sequences, 80% to 90% found once. Sequenced: distant non-tumor lung tissue. All receptors derive from a man aged 55 to 70 with non-small cell lung cancer.

Concerning this clonotype: The missing conserved phenylalanine or tryptophan at the end of this CDR3 makes a read error likely. The chain links TRBV20-1 to TRBJ1-3; D gene uncertain. The CDR3 has 11 amino acids. CDR1 is DFQATT, CDR2 SNEGSKA, per germline (reference sequence). The CDR3 region is CSARVVETIYS. The CDR3 DNA reads TGTAGTGCTAGAGTAGTGGAGACCATATATTCT.

This clonotype was found once. The junction departs from germline at one end; a sequencing error may be responsible. The V gene is TRBV6-5, the J gene TRBJ1-5; D possibly corresponds to TRBD1 (6 bases). Per the germline V gene, CDR1 is MNHEY and CDR2 is SVGAGI. CDR3 size: 15 residues. The CDR3 region has the DNA TGTACCAGCAGTTACCTACAGGGAAGCAATCAGCTCCCGCATTTT. It yields the protein CTSSYLQGSNQLPHF.

This rearrangement joins TRBV20-1 to TRBJ2-3; D assignment may be TRBD1 or TRBD2 (5 bases each). CDR3 length: 13 residues. Looked up from germline, CDR1 is DFQATT and CDR2 is SNEGSKA (reference sequence). The CDR3 region has the DNA TGCGGCTCGGGACCCTCTAGCACAGATACGCAGTATTTT. It encodes CGSGPSSTDTQYF.

This chain uses TRBV29-1 with TRBJ2-1, with 7 bases that match TRBD2. CDR3 size: 15 residues. Losses at the gene ends were 3 bases for V and 5 bases for J; bases not matched to a gene: 10. CDR1 is SQVTM, CDR2 ANQGSEA, per germline. The CDR3 spells CSVDPGLSANNEQFF. The CDR3 DNA follows: TGCAGCGTTGACCCGGGACTATCTGCGAACAATGAGCAGTTCTTC.

With regard to this clonotype: Since no conserved phenylalanine or tryptophan closes the CDR3, a read error is the likely cause. The chain combines TRBV28 with TRBJ1-2; D gene ambiguous. Trimming cost V 5 bases and J 7 bases, with 14 bases left between them. From germline, CDR1 is MDHEN and CDR2 SYDVKM. The CDR3 extends over 13 amino acids. Here the CDR3 DNA reads TGTGCCAGCAGTCCTGCGGGTCCCGGTGGCTACACCTTA. Its translation is CASSPAGPGGYTL.

About this clonotype: The germline gene is not matched at one end of the junction; a read error may be the cause. The V gene is TRBV6-1, the J gene TRBJ1-5; no clear D gene. Germline CDR1 and CDR2: MNHNS and SASEGT. CDR3 size: 14 residues. In DNA, the CDR3 is TGTGCCAGCAGTTGGCACAATAGCAATCAGCCCCGGCATTTT. Encoded protein: CASSWHNSNQPRHF.

V usage is TRBV20-1 and J usage is TRBJ2-7, with a possible D match to TRBD2 (6 bases). Trimming cost V 4 bases and J 4 bases, with 14 bases left between them. Germline CDR1 and CDR2: DFQATT and SNEGSKA (reference sequence). The CDR3 length is 13 residues. The CDR3 DNA reads TGCAGTGCTAATGTGGAGGGAGTTTACGAGCAGTACTTC. It yields the protein CSANVEGVYEQYF.

Of note for this clonotype: Germline and junction disagree at one end, which may indicate a read error. This chain joins TRBV20-1 and TRBJ1-1; TRBD1 might be the D (6 bases). Looked up from germline, CDR1 is DFQATT and CDR2 is SNEGSKA (reference sequence). The CDR3 runs to 14 residues. The CDR3 DNA sequence: TGCAGTCCACAGATAGGGGGTCGGAACACCGAAGCTTTCTTT. Translating gives CSPQIGGRNTEAFF.

For this clonotype: This may be a read error: a much more frequent sequence differs by one nucleotide. Without the conserved terminal phenylalanine or tryptophan, this CDR3 likely stems from a read error. The CDR3 DNA reads as TGTGCCAGCCTCACCGGGCCCCTGAACACTGAAGCTTTCTCT. Protein: CASLTGPLNTEAFS. This chain uses TRBV5-5 with TRBJ1-1; D remains unclear. Germline assignment: CDR1 SGHKS and CDR2 YYEKEE (reference sequence). This CDR3 has 14 residues. V was clipped by 7 bases and J by 0 bases, with 13 bases between them.

Note on this clonotype: The junction does not match germline at one end; this may be a read error. The rearrangement links TRBV6-2 or TRBV6-3 to TRBJ2-1, with 8 bases matching TRBD1. Germline CDR1 is MNHEY and CDR2 is SVGEGT. The CDR3 is 14 amino acids. CDR3 bases: TGTGCCAGCTATGGACAGGGAAATTACAATGATCAGTTCTTC. Its translation is CASYGQGNYNDQFF.

This clonotype has at least ten counts. Here the CDR3 reads CASSYSYRVAAEAFF. In nucleotides, the CDR3 is TGTGCCAGCAGTTACTCATACAGGGTGGCGGCTGAAGCTTTCTTT. The J gene is TRBJ1-1, the V gene TRBV6-6; D might be TRBD1 (6 bases). V shed 0 bases and J shed 6 bases, with 14 bases lying between them. Germline values: CDR1 MNHNY, CDR2 SVGAGI (reference sequence). The CDR3 totals 15 residues.

A remark on this clonotype: The germline gene is not matched at one end of the junction; a read error may be the cause. This chain links TRBV24-1 with TRBJ2-1, with TRBD2 as a possible D gene (6 bases). The CDR3 has 16 residues. Per germline, CDR1 KGHDR and CDR2 SFDVKD. CDR3 DNA: TGTGCCACCATTGATCCATGGACTAACGGGAGATATGAGCAGTTCTTC. This codes for CATIDPWTNGRYEQFF.

This clonotype has just a few counts. Relative to the germline gene, one junction end is altered; a read error may explain this. This chain links TRBV5-4 with TRBJ2-3, with D maybe TRBD2 (6 bases). CDR1 is SGHNT and CDR2 is YYREEE in the germline V gene (reference sequence). CDR3 length equals 15 residues. Here the CDR3 reads CVSPSPGDRTDTQYF. CDR3 DNA sequence: TGTGTCAGCCCCTCACCGGGAGATCGGACTGATACGCAGTATTTT.

Concerning this clonotype: A read error may produce the germline difference seen at one junction end. This chain uses TRBV20-1 with TRBJ2-1; D gene unclear. CDR1 DFQATT and CDR2 SNEGSKA come from the germline V gene (reference sequence). This CDR3 spans 16 amino acids. CDR3 nucleotide sequence: TGCAATGCTAGAGCAAGGAGTCGGGCCGAGCTTGATGAGGAGTTCTTC. Its translation: CNARARSRAELDEEFF.

This clonotype was detected once. This sequence joins TRBV4-2 and TRBJ1-6; possible D gene TRBD1, 6 bases. From germline, CDR1 is LGHNA and CDR2 YNFKEQ. The length of the CDR3 is 18 residues. Trimming cost V 3 bases and J 11 bases, with 26 bases left between them. CDR3 nucleotide sequence: TGTGCCAGCAGCCACTCACTAGGGACAAGGTTAGGAAATCCACCCCTCCACTTT. Its translation: CASSHSLGTRLGNPPLHF.

In the case of this clonotype: The junction shows a germline mismatch at one end, possibly a read error. The chain recombines TRBV11-2 with TRBJ2-3; D is uncertain. Germline V gene sequence: CDR1 SGHAT, CDR2 FQNNGV. The CDR3 is 15 residues long. The CDR3 DNA follows: TGTGCCGGCAGCTTTTTCCCAACGGTGGCAGATACGCAGTATTTT. Translation: CAGSFFPTVADTQYF.

Concerning this clonotype: At one of its ends the junction is not consistent with the germline gene, which may arise from a read error. The J gene is TRBJ2-1, the V gene TRBV4-2; D remains unclear. The CDR3 has 15 residues. The germline gives CDR1 LGHNA, CDR2 YNFKEQ. DNA of the CDR3: TGTGCCAGCAGCCAAGACGCTAAAACCTACAATGAGCGGTTCTTC. It codes for CASSQDAKTYNERFF.

About this clonotype itself: Germline and junction disagree at one end, which may indicate a read error. V and J are TRBV12-3 or TRBV12-4 and TRBJ2-2, with D maybe TRBD1 (5 bases). This CDR3 has 15 amino acids. CDR3 residues: CASSPLTADTEELFF. The CDR3 nucleotides are TGTGCCAGCAGTCCCCTCACTGCGGACACCGAGGAGCTGTTTTTT.

This sequence joins TRBV6-2 or TRBV6-3 and TRBJ2-1, with D perhaps TRBD1 or TRBD2 (5 bases each). This CDR3 is built from 15 residues. Germline V CDR1 and CDR2: MNHEY, SVGEGT. The CDR3 DNA is TGTCCTAGCAGACCGAGGGGTAGCTCCTACAATGAGCAGTTCTTC. Its protein product is CPSRPRGSSYNEQFF.